A selection of T cell receptor beta chains follows, all from one sample in a study of blood T cell repertoires in COVID-19. Here immunoSEQ multiplex PCR was the method, and the copy in TCRdb shows in-frame clones only, minus some. The sample has about 92,000 clones, about nine tenths seen once. Sequenced input: peripheral blood. The source of these receptors is a human donor with active COVID-19. The donor label of this sample is uncertain. CDR3s include the opening cysteine and the closing phenylalanine or tryptophan. The order of the fields is V gene, J gene, clone size, CDR3 protein. Not every row has a clone size; where given, it reads once, few, many or a size class.

>TRBV18|TRBJ2-3|NA
CASSAPPDTQYF
>TRBV7-9|TRBJ1-2|once
CASSPQGQGAGGYTF
>TRBV13|TRBJ1-5|NA
CASSLGAASGQPQHF
>TRBV5-8|TRBJ2-7|NA
CASSLEGQGETNYEQYF
>TRBV28|TRBJ2-4|once
CASSLFRTGGSLAKNIQYF
>TRBV5-1|TRBJ1-2|NA
CASSLTAGDGGYTF
>TRBV3-1/TRBV3-2|TRBJ2-2|NA
CASSAIKRTSGGLEVTGELFF
>TRBV4-3|TRBJ1-2|NA
CASSLGRAGSNYGYTF
>TRBV28|TRBJ1-2|NA
CASSLLSGAHYGYTF
>TRBV19|TRBJ2-7|NA
CASSIASSYEQYF
>TRBV28|TRBJ2-1|NA
CASTWDRAYNEQFF
>TRBV11-2|TRBJ1-2|NA
CASSDRTGPGYGYTF
>TRBV4-1|TRBJ2-1|NA
CASSQDTGNYNEQFF
>TRBV6-1|TRBJ1-5|NA
CASSEQISDQPQHF
>TRBV5-3|TRBJ1-5|NA
CARSLGQAPKPQHF
>TRBV24-1|TRBJ2-2|NA
CATSASFAGLAGASNTWELFF
>TRBV7-6|TRBJ2-5|NA
CASSLVSAGGPETQYF
>TRBV18|TRBJ2-5|NA
CASSPTLAGTSGTQYF
>TRBV10-3|TRBJ2-2|NA
CAISEGQFNTGELFF
>TRBV10-1|TRBJ2-1|NA
CASSESGVAGYNEQFF
>TRBV7-3|TRBJ2-5|NA
CASSLGDRGTETQYF
>TRBV9|TRBJ2-7|NA
CASSVASSSYEQYF
>TRBV5-1|TRBJ2-5|NA
CASSFYRVQETQYF
>TRBV27|TRBJ1-5|NA
CASKGTGAQPQHF
>TRBV7-2|TRBJ2-3|NA
CASSLVGGRWGSSTDTQYF
>TRBV18|TRBJ2-2|NA
CASSPLRDRAGELFF
>TRBV2|TRBJ1-3|NA
CASSPQGLSGNTIYF
>TRBV4-3|TRBJ1-5|NA
CASSQVLEVEGGVNQPQHF
>TRBV9|TRBJ2-5|NA
CASSVDWGSETQYF
>TRBV2|TRBJ2-2|once
CASSNLRGEAGELFF
>TRBV21-1|TRBJ2-7|NA
CASSAGGGTYEQYF